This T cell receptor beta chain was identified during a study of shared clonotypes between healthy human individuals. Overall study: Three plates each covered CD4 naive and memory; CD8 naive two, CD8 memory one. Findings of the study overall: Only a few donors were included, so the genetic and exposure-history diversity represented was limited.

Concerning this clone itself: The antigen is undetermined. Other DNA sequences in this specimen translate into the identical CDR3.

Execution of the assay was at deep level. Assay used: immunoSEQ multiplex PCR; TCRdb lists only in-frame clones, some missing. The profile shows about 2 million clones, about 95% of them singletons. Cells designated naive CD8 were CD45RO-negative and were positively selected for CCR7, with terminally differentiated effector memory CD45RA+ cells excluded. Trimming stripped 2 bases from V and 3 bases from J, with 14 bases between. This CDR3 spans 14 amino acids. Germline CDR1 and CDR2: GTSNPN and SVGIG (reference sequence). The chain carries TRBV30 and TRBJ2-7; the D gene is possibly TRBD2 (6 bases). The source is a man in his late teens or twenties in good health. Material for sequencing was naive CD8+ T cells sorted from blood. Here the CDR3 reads CAWSTGTGDYEQYF. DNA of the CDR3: TGTGCCTGGAGTACCGGGACTGGCGACTACGAGCAGTACTTC.